This TCR beta chain appears in the sequencing data of a study of blood T cell repertoires in COVID-19. Overall study context: The study drew acute and convalescent COVID-19 samples from the United States, Italy and Spain. The analysed material was cDNA or gDNA that came from T cells, B-cell-depleted T cells, or PBMCs.

The CDR3 sequence is 15 residues long. Germline CDR1 SGHRS, CDR2 YFSETQ. Trimming cost V 0 bases and J 8 bases; bases outside gene matches: 6. Repertoires were generated with immunoSEQ multiplex PCR, while TCRdb's copy carries only in-frame clones and drops some. Of 200,000 to 250,000 clones listed, roughly four fifths are singletons. The source material was peripheral blood. This receptor was identified in a woman aged 18-35 years with acute or convalescent COVID-19. The chain is built from TRBV5-1 and TRBJ2-3, with 10 bases matching TRBD2. The CDR3 region has the DNA TGCGCCAGCAGCTTGGGGACTAGCGGAGTCTCTACGCAGTATTTT. It translates to CASSLGTSGVSTQYF.